These 14 T cell receptor beta chains were sequenced from one sample in a study of CD8 T cells in ankylosing spondylitis. TCRdb used MiXCR to reprocess the 5' RACE reads, holding one entry per CDR3 protein. The sample yields 150,000 or so distinct CDR3 sequences, 30% to 35% seen once. The material sequenced was synovial fluid, either unsorted or a sorted T cell fraction (not recorded which). The receptors stem from a male donor with ankylosing spondylitis.

The chain recombines TRBV6-1 with TRBJ1-3; D unresolved. The CDR3 is 15 residues long. Trimming took off 5 bases at V and 0 bases at J, with 11 bases between the two ends. Germline loops: CDR1 MNHNS, CDR2 SASEGT. The CDR3 protein is CASSRASGSGNTIYF. Here the CDR3 DNA reads TGTGCCAGCAGTCGCGCCAGCGGCTCTGGAAACACCATATATTTT.

This chain connects TRBV7-2 to TRBJ2-1, with D tentatively TRBD2 (7 bases). Germline V gives CDR1 SGHTA, CDR2 FQGNSA. The CDR3 runs to 17 residues. Trimming pared 5 bases from V and 4 bases from J, leaving 21 bases between. The CDR3 sequence: CASSPAGGAGAYNEQFF. CDR3 nucleotides: TGTGCCAGCAGCCCCGCGGGCGGTGCGGGGGCATACAATGAGCAGTTCTTC.

This clonotype was picked up one time. The chain employs TRBV20-1 and TRBJ1-2, with D unclear. In germline, CDR1 is DFQATT, CDR2 SNEGSKA (reference sequence). V lost 4 bases and J lost 4, with 13 bases in between. The CDR3 contains 13 residues. The CDR3 spells CSAKTPQTYGYTF. DNA for the CDR3: TGCAGTGCTAAGACCCCTCAGACCTATGGCTACACCTTC.

This clonotype was observed a handful of times. The chain joins TRBV4-2 to TRBJ2-1; D remains unclear. The CDR3 is 18 residues long. The V and J ends lost 4 bases and 5 bases respectively, with 24 bases between them. Germline CDR1 LGHNA, CDR2 YNFKEQ. CDR3 amino acids: CASSPGRATGWGNNEQFF. The CDR3 region has the DNA TGTGCCAGCAGCCCAGGAAGGGCAACGGGTTGGGGAAACAATGAGCAGTTCTTC.

This clonotype has more than one count but fewer than ten. V is TRBV20-1 and J is TRBJ1-1; weak D call: TRBD1 (5 bases). Trimming stripped 3 bases from V and 4 bases from J, with 6 bases between. The CDR3 runs to 11 residues. CDR1 is DFQATT and CDR2 is SNEGSKA in the germline V gene (reference sequence). CDR3 DNA sequence: TGCAGTGCTAGGGGGGGCACTGAAGCTTTCTTT. Translated, it gives CSARGGTEAFF.

This clonotype has ten or more counts. CDR3 bases: TGTGCCAGCAGGGACAGGGTTGGGGAAGCTTTCTTT. It yields the protein CASRDRVGEAFF. This chain uses TRBV12-3 or TRBV12-4 with TRBJ1-1, with 8 nucleotides matching TRBD1. Trimming removed 6 bases from V and 8 bases from J; junction bases left unmatched: 5. The CDR3 runs 12 residues.

This clonotype was observed at least ten times. The chain recombines TRBV5-1 with TRBJ2-1, with TRBD2 identical over 15 bases. The V segment lost 3 bases and the J segment 2 bases; nucleotides outside the gene matches: 9. The CDR3 consists of 19 residues. The germline gives CDR1 SGHRS, CDR2 YFSETQ. CDR3 DNA sequence: TGCGCCAGCAGCTCTAACGGACTAGCGGGAGGGGGGGCCTACAATGAGCAGTTCTTC. It yields the protein CASSSNGLAGGGAYNEQFF.

The sample holds a few counts of this clonotype. This chain connects TRBV7-2 to TRBJ1-2, with TRBD1 identical over 10 bases. Germline-derived CDR1 and CDR2 are SGHTA and FQGNSA. This CDR3 comprises 15 residues. J was trimmed by 4 bases and V by 5 bases; bases with no gene match: 7. CDR3 nucleotide sequence: TGTGCCAGCAGCGATCGGACAGGGGGAGCCTATGGCTACACCTTC. This translates into CASSDRTGGAYGYTF.

The chain uses TRBV9 and TRBJ2-5, with 7 bases identical to TRBD1. The CDR3 consists of 14 residues. Looked up from germline, CDR1 is SGDLS and CDR2 is YYNGEE. V was clipped by 0 bases and J by 4 bases; unmatched bases: 3. CDR3 region: CASSVVSGGETQYF. The CDR3 coding sequence is TGTGCCAGCAGCGTAGTGTCAGGGGGAGAGACCCAGTACTTC.

The CDR3 DNA follows: TGTGCCAGCAGTTTAGAAGGAGGGTACGAGCAGTACTTC. Translating it yields CASSLEGGYEQYF. The chain joins TRBV12-3 or TRBV12-4 to TRBJ2-7, with D maybe TRBD2 (6 bases). CDR3 size: 13 residues. V lost 1 base and J lost 4, with 8 bases in between.

In its sample, this clonotype was seen a few times. The chain has TRBV12-3 or TRBV12-4 and TRBJ1-2, with 8 bases matching TRBD1. The CDR3 is 14 amino acids. Trimming removed 6 bases from V and 8 bases from J; junction bases left unmatched: 11. The CDR3 DNA follows: TGTGCCAGCAGCGTTGGACAGGGCTCTTCGGGCTACACCTTC. It is translated as CASSVGQGSSGYTF.

The chain couples TRBV4-2 to TRBJ2-7, with D possibly TRBD2 on 6 matching bases. Germline V CDR1 and CDR2: LGHNA, YNFKEQ. The CDR3 is 14 residues long. Trimming left V 6 bases short and J 6 bases short, with 18 bases between. The DNA of the CDR3 is TGTGCCAGCAGTCCCGGGACTTGGGGCGGCGAGCAGTACTTC. This gives the protein CASSPGTWGGEQYF.

The chain has TRBV7-6 and TRBJ2-1; 10 positions match TRBD2. Per the germline V gene, CDR1 is SGHVS and CDR2 is FNYEAQ. The junction had 7 bases not matched to a gene; V was cut back by 5 bases and J by 3 bases. There are 16 residues in the CDR3. The DNA of the CDR3 is TGTGCCAGCAGCCTCAGCTTAGCGGGGGGCTACAATGAGCAGTTCTTC. Its translation: CASSLSLAGGYNEQFF.

This clonotype was recorded many times. The chain has TRBV24-1 and TRBJ1-5, with TRBD1 identical over 7 bases. The trim removed 9 bases at V and 3 bases at J, leaving 7 bases unmatched. The germline V gene has CDR1 KGHDR and CDR2 SFDVKD. CDR3 length equals 14 residues. The CDR3 loop reads CATSVTGYNQPQHF. DNA of the CDR3: TGTGCCACCTCTGTGACAGGGTACAATCAGCCCCAGCATTTT.